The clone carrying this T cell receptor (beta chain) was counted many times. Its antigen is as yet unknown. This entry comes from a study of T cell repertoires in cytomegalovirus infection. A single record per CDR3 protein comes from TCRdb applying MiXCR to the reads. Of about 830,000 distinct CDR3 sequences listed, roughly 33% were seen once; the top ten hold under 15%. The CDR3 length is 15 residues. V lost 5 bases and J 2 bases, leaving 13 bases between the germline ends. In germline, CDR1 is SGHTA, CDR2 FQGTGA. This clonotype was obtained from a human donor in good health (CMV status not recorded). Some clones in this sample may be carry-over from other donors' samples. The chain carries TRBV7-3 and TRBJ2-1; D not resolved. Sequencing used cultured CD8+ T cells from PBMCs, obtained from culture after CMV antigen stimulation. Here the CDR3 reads CASSPQEATYNEQFF. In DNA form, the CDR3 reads TGTGCCAGCAGCCCCCAAGAAGCCACCTACAATGAGCAGTTCTTC.